The entry that follows covers one T cell receptor beta chain sequence. The sample originates from a study of blood T cell repertoires in COVID-19. In the study overall: Sites across the United States, Italy and Spain contributed samples from acute and convalescent COVID-19. Nucleic acid was either cDNA or gDNA, and it came from T cells, B-cell-depleted T cells, or PBMCs.

Original methodology: From reference gene primer amplification, estimates of nucleated cell counts were derived. Clones were read by immunoSEQ multiplex PCR, and TCRdb kept only the in-frame ones, dropping some. That table furnishes V, J and clone size, whereas the DNA furnished D and trimming. In the table there are some 140,000 clones, 65% to 80% of which are singletons. This CDR3 is 15 amino acids long. Deletions cut 1 base from V and 4 bases from J, with 14 bases between. CDR1 SGHRS and CDR2 YFSETQ come from the germline V gene. This clonotype was sampled from a man aged 55 to 70 with acute or convalescent COVID-19. What was sequenced was peripheral blood. The chain links TRBV5-1 to TRBJ1-1; no definite D call. The CDR3 protein is CASSLREGSSTEAFF. The CDR3 region has the DNA TGCGCCAGCAGCTTGAGAGAGGGTTCGAGCACTGAAGCTTTCTTT.